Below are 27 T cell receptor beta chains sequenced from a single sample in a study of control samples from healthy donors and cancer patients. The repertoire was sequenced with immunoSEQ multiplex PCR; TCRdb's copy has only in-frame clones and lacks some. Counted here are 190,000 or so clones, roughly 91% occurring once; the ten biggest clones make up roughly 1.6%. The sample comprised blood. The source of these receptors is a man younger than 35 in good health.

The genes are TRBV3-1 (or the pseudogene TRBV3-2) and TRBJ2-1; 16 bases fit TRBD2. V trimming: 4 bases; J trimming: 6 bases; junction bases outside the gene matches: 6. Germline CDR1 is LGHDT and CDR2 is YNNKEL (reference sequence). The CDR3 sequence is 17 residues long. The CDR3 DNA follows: TGTGCCAGCAGCCCCCCGGGACTAGCGGGGGGGCTCAATGAGCAGTTCTTC. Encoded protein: CASSPPGLAGGLNEQFF.

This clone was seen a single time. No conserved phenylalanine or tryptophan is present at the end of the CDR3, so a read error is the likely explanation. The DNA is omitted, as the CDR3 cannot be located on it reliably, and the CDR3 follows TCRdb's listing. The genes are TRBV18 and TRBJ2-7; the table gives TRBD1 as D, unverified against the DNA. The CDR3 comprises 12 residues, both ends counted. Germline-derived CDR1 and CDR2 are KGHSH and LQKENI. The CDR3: CASSPGQGSVSL.

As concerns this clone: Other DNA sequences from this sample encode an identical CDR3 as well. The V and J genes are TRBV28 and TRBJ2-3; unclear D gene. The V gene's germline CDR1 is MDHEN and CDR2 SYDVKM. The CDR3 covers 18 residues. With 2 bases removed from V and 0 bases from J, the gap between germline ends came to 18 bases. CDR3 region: CASSLLPQPGLSTDTQYF. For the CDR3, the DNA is TGTGCCAGCAGTTTACTCCCCCAACCCGGCTTGAGCACAGATACGCAGTATTTT.

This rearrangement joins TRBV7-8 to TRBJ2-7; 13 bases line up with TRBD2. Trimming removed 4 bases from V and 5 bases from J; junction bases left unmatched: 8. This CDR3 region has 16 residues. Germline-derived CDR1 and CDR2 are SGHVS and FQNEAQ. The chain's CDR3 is CASSSVRTSGGNEQYF. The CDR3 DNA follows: TGTGCCAGCAGCTCCGTCCGGACTAGCGGGGGCAACGAGCAGTACTTC. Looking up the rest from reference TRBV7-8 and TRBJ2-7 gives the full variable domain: GAGVSQSPRYKVAKRGQDVALRCDPISGHVSLFWYQQALGQGPEFLTYFQNEAQLDKSGLPSDRFFAERPEGSVSTLKIQRTQQEDSAVYLCASSSVRTSGGNEQYFGPGTRLTVT.

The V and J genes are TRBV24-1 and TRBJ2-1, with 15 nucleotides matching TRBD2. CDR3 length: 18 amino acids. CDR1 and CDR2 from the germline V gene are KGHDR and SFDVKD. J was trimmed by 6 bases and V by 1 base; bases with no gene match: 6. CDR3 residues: CATSDLGTSGGQSNEQFF. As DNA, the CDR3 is TGTGCCACCAGTGATTTAGGGACTAGCGGGGGGCAGTCCAATGAGCAGTTCTTC.

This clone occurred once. The CDR3 DNA follows: TGTGCCAGCAGTGAATACGACAGGGGGTGGTCTAATGAAAAACTGTTTTTT. The encoded protein is CASSEYDRGWSNEKLFF. V usage is TRBV6-1 and J usage is TRBJ1-4, with 9 positions matching TRBD1. The CDR3 consists of 17 residues. The trim removed 2 bases at V and 3 bases at J, leaving 7 bases unmatched. The germline CDR1 and CDR2 sequences are MNHNS and SASEGT.

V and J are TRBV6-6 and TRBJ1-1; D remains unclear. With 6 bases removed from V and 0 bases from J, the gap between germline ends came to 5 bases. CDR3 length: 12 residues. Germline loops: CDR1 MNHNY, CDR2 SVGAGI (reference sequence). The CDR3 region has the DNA TGTGCCAGCAGCGCGGTGAACACTGAAGCTTTCTTT. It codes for CASSAVNTEAFF.

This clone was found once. The CDR3 DNA reads TGTGCCAGCTCACCACGTAGGGAAAACACTGAAGCTTTCTTT. Encoded protein: CASSPRRENTEAFF. The chain carries TRBV18 and TRBJ1-1; D unresolved. CDR1 is KGHSH, CDR2 LQKENI, per germline. The CDR3 spans 14 residues. V was pared by 1 base and J by 2 bases, with 8 bases between.

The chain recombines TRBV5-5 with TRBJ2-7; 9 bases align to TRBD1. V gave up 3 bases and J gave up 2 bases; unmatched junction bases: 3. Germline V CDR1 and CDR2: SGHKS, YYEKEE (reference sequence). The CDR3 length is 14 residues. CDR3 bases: TGTGCCAGCAGCTGGACAGGGGCCACCTACGAGCAGTACTTC. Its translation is CASSWTGATYEQYF.

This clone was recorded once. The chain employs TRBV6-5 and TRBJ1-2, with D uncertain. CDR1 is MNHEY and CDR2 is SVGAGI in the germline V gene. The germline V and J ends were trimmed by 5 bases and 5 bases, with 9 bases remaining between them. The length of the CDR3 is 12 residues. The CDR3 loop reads CASSQDGYGYTF. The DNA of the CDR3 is TGTGCCAGCAGTCAGGACGGTTATGGCTACACCTTC.

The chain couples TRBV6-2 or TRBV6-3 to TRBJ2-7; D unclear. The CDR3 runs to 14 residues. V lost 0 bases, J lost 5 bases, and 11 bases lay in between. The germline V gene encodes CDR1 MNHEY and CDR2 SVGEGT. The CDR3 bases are TGTGCCAGCAGTTACTCTTCCGCTTTGGACGAGCAGTACTTC. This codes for CASSYSSALDEQYF.

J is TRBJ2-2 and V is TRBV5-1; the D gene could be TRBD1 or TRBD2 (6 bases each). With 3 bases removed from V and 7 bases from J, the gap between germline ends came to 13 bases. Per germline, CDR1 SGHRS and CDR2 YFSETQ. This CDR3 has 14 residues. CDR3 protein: CASSSTGADGELFF. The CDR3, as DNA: TGCGCCAGCAGCTCGACGGGGGCGGACGGGGAGCTGTTTTTT.

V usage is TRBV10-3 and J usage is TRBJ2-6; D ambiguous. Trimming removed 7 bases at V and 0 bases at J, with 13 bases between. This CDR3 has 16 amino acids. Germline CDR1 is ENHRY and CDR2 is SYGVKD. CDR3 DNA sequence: TGTGCCATCACCAAAGGATCGGGCTCTGGGGCCAACGTCCTGACTTTC. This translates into CAITKGSGSGANVLTF.

The CDR3 DNA follows: TGTGCCAGCATGGTTCCCCCGGACAAGAACTATGGCTACACCTTC. Translated, it gives CASMVPPDKNYGYTF. The chain employs TRBV6-5 and TRBJ1-2, with D possibly TRBD1 on 5 matching bases. V dropped 7 bases and J dropped 2 bases, with 17 bases sitting between them. Germline-derived CDR1 and CDR2 are MNHEY and SVGAGI. The CDR3 is made up of 15 amino acids.

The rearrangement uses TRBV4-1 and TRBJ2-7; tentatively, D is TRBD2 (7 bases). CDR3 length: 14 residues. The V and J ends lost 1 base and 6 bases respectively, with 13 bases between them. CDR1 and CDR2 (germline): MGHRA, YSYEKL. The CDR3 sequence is CASSQVPGGPEQYF. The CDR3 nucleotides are TGCGCCAGCAGCCAAGTCCCCGGGGGGCCCGAGCAGTACTTC.

The CDR3 DNA is TGCGCCAGCGCTATAGCGGGGGGACTGGGGAACTACGAGCAGTACTTC. Its protein is CASAIAGGLGNYEQYF. This sequence joins TRBV4-1 and TRBJ2-7, with 10 bases identical to TRBD2. The CDR3 covers 16 residues. Trimming took 8 bases from V and 3 from J; bases not matched to a gene: 13. Germline V gene lookup returns CDR1 MGHRA and CDR2 YSYEKL.

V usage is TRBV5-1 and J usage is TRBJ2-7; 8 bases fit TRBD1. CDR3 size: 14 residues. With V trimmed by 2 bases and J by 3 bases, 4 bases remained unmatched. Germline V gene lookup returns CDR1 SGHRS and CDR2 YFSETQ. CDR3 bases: TGCGCCAGCAGCTTAGACAGGGGCGACTACGAGCAGTACTTC. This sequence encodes CASSLDRGDYEQYF. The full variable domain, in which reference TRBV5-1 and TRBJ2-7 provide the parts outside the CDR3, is KAGVTQTPRYLIKTRGQQVTLSCSPISGHRSVSWYQQTPGQGLQFLFEYFSETQRNKGNFPGRFSGRQFSNSRSEMNVSTLELGDSALYLCASSLDRGDYEQYFGPGTRLTVT.

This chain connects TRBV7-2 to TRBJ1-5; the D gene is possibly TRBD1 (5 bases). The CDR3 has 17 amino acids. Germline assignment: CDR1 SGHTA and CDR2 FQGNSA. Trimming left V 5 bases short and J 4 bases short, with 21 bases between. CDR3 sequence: CASSLIPGLAGNQPQHF. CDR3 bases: TGTGCCAGCAGCCTTATTCCGGGACTCGCGGGAAATCAGCCCCAGCATTTT.

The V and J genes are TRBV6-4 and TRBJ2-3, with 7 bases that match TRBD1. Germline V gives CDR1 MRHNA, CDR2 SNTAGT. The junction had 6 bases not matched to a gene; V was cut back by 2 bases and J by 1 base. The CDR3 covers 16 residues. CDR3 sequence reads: CASSDIHRGGTDTQYF. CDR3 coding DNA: TGTGCCAGCAGTGACATTCACAGGGGCGGCACAGATACGCAGTATTTT.

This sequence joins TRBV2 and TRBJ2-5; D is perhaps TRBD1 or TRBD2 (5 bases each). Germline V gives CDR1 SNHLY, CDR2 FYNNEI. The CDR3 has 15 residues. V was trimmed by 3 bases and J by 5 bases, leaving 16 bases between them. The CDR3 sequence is CASSDGGTTGETQYF. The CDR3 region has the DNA TGTGCCAGCAGTGATGGGGGAACAACGGGGGAGACCCAGTACTTC.

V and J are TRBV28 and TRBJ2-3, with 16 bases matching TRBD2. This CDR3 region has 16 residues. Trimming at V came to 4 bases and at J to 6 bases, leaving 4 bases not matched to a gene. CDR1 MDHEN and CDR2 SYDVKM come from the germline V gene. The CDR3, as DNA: TGTGCCAGCAGTTCGGGACTAGCGGGGGGGCCGGATACGCAGTATTTT. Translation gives CASSSGLAGGPDTQYF.

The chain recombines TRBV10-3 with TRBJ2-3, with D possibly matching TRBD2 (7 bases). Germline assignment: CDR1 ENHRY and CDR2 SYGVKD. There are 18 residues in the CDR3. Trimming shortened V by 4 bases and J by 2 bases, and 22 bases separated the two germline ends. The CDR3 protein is CAISVEDSSRGATDTQYF. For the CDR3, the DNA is TGTGCCATCAGTGTTGAGGACAGCTCTCGGGGGGCCACAGATACGCAGTATTTT.

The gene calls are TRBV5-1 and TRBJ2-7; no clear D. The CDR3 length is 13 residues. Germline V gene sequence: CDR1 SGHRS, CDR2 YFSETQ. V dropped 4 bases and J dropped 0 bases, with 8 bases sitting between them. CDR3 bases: TGCGCCAGCAGCGAAACTGACTCCTACGAGCAGTACTTC. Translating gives CASSETDSYEQYF.

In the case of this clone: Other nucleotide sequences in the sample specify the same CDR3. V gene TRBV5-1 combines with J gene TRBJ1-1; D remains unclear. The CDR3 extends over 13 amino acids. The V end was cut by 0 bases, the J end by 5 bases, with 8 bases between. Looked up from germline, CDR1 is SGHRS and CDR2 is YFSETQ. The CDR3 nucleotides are TGCGCCAGCAGCTTGGCCGAGGGAACTGAAGCTTTCTTT. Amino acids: CASSLAEGTEAFF.

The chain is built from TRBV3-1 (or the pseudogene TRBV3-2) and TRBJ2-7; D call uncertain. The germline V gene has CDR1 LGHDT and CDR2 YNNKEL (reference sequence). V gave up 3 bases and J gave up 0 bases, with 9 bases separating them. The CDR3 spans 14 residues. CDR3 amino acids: CASSQAGPSYEQYF. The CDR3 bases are TGTGCCAGCAGCCAGGCAGGCCCCTCCTACGAGCAGTACTTC.

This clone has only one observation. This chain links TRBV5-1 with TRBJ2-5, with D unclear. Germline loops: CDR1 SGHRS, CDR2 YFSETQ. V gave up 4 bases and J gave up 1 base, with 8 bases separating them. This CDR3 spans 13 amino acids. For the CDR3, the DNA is TGCGCCAGCAGCAACGGACCCCAAGAGACCCAGTACTTC. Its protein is CASSNGPQETQYF.

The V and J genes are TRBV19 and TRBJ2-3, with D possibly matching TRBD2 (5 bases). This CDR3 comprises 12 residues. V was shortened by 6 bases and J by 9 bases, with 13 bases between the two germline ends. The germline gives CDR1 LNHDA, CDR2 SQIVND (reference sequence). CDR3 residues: CASSRTLGTQYF. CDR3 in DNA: TGTGCCAGTAGCAGGACTCTGGGAACGCAGTATTTT.